A selection of T cell receptor beta chains follows, all from one sample in a study of blood T cell repertoires in COVID-19. Using immunoSEQ multiplex PCR, the repertoire was profiled, and TCRdb retains in-frame clones only, with some absent. Of over 150,000 clones listed, roughly 80% are singletons. Sequencing was done on a sample of PBMCs or T cells enriched from blood (not recorded which). The receptor source for this set is a woman in her forties or fifties who had recovered from COVID-19. Both conserved end residues are part of each CDR3. A D gene is named only where the DNA matches it firmly. Not every row has a clone size; where given, it reads once, few, many or a size class.

TRBJ2-2 | TRBV5-4 | . | . | CASSLPGVGTGELFF | TGTGCCAGCAGCTTACCGGGAGTAGGGACCGGGGAGCTGTTTTTT
TRBJ2-7 | TRBV28 | . | . | CAAGQSYEQYF | TGTGCCGCAGGCCAATCCTACGAGCAGTACTTC
TRBJ2-2 | TRBV7-2 | . | TRBD1 | CASTKNRGAGELFF | TGTGCCAGCACTAAAAACAGGGGCGCCGGGGAGCTGTTTTTT
TRBJ1-2 | TRBV27 | . | . | CASKRVQGKYGYTF | TGTGCCAGCAAAAGGGTTCAGGGGAAGTATGGCTACACCTTC
TRBJ1-6 | TRBV27 | . | TRBD1 | CASRRDRTNSPLHF | TGTGCCAGCAGGCGGGACAGGACCAATTCACCCCTCCACTTT
TRBJ1-5 | TRBV5-8 | . | . | CASSLGGGNQPQHF | TGTGCCAGCAGCTTGGGGGGGGGCAATCAGCCCCAGCATTTT
TRBJ2-7 | TRBV6-5 | . | TRBD1 | CASSLNRGMGYEQYF | TGTGCCAGCAGCCTGAACAGGGGGATGGGGTACGAGCAGTACTTC
TRBJ2-7 | TRBV11-2 | . | TRBD2 | CASSNIAGVYYEQYF | TGTGCCAGCAGCAACATAGCGGGAGTCTACTACGAGCAGTACTTC
TRBJ2-3 | TRBV5-4 | once | . | CASSSLPGDTQYF | TGTGCCAGCAGCTCATTACCCGGGGATACGCAGTATTTT
TRBJ1-1 | TRBV6-5 | . | . | CASDSGAGNTEAFF | TGTGCCAGTGACAGCGGGGCAGGAAACACTGAAGCTTTCTTT
TRBJ1-5 | TRBV28 | . | TRBD1 | CASSPRDRDTSPQHF | TGTGCCAGCAGTCCCCGGGACAGAGACACCTCGCCCCAGCATTTT
TRBJ1-1 | TRBV29-1 | . | . | CSARGLMNTEAFF | TGCAGCGCACGGGGTTTGATGAACACTGAAGCTTTCTTT
TRBJ2-1 | TRBV6-2/TRBV6-3 | . | TRBD2 | CASSVHFGLAGGRDEQFF | TGTGCCAGCAGCGTTCATTTTGGACTAGCGGGAGGTCGCGATGAGCAGTTCTTC
TRBJ2-1 | TRBV13 | . | TRBD2 | CASSLKAGPYNEQFF | TGTGCCAGCAGCTTAAAAGCGGGACCATACAATGAGCAGTTCTTC
TRBJ1-5 | TRBV27 | . | TRBD1 | CASSLRGQGANQPQHF | TGTGCCAGCAGTTTAAGGGGACAGGGGGCCAATCAGCCCCAGCATTTT
TRBJ1-1 | TRBV6-4 | . | TRBD1 | CASSEDGRGQGATEAFF | TGTGCCAGCAGTGAAGACGGACGTGGGCAGGGGGCAACTGAAGCTTTCTTT
TRBJ1-3 | TRBV29-1 | . | . | CSVDPARGTIYF | TGCAGCGTTGACCCGGCGCGGGGAACCATATATTTT
TRBJ1-1 | TRBV6-5 | once | . | CASGQGMGTEAFF | TGTGCCAGCGGGCAGGGGATGGGGACTGAAGCTTTCTTT
TRBJ2-3 | TRBV6-5 | . | TRBD2 | CASGGEAFTDTQYF | TGTGCCAGTGGGGGGGAGGCCTTCACAGATACGCAGTATTTT
TRBJ1-1 | TRBV6-1 | . | TRBD1 | CASKRQGGTEAFF | TGTGCCAGCAAACGACAGGGCGGCACTGAAGCTTTCTTT
TRBJ2-1 | TRBV4-2 | few | . | CASSQRGQGNEQFF | TGTGCCAGCAGCCAACGAGGCCAGGGAAATGAGCAGTTCTTC
TRBJ2-1 | TRBV11-3 | once | TRBD2 | CASSSSLAGSSYNEQFF | TGTGCCAGCAGCTCCTCCCTAGCGGGAAGCTCCTACAATGAGCAGTTCTTC
TRBJ2-7 | TRBV10-3 | . | TRBD2 | CAISPWTSGYEQYF | TGTGCCATCAGTCCTTGGACTAGCGGGTATGAGCAGTACTTC
TRBJ2-5 | TRBV30 | once | TRBD2 | CAGRLAGGSETQYF | TGTGCCGGCAGACTAGCGGGAGGGTCGGAGACCCAGTACTTC
TRBJ2-3 | TRBV27 | . | TRBD2 | CASSPASGRVTDTQYF | TGTGCCAGCAGTCCGGCTAGCGGGAGGGTCACAGATACGCAGTATTTT
TRBJ1-4 | TRBV4-2 | . | TRBD1 | CASRQGLLNEKLFF | TGTGCCAGCAGACAGGGGCTCCTAAATGAAAAACTGTTTTTT